This T cell receptor (beta chain) originates from a study of T cell repertoires in cytomegalovirus infection. At the level of the study: Selection of CMV epitopes for the study included recently identified HLA-C-restricted and well-studied HLA-B-restricted ones. Matching HLA type, along with CMV infection, was indicated by public TCR beta signatures.

Points from the study as a whole: Public TCR beta family frequency separated CMV-and-HLA carriers, including in an independent cohort.

TCRdb used MiXCR to reprocess the reads, holding one entry per CDR3 protein. Of approximately 340,000 distinct CDR3 sequences detected, about 29% appear once; the ten largest clones hold over 15%. Of note for this clonotype: The antigen remains undetermined.

V was pared by 6 bases and J by 6 bases, with 11 bases between. The CDR3 runs to 13 residues. Germline CDR1 reads SNHLY; CDR2 reads FYNNEI. The TCR sequence derives from a human donor in good health (CMV status not recorded). Some clones in this sample may be carry-over from other donors' samples. The chain couples TRBV2 to TRBJ2-2, with D possibly TRBD2 on 5 matching bases. The specimen comprised cultured PBMCs, sampled from culture after CMV antigen stimulation. The CDR3 is CASRDEGAGELFF. Written as DNA, the CDR3 is TGTGCCAGCAGAGACGAGGGAGCCGGGGAGCTGTTTTTT.